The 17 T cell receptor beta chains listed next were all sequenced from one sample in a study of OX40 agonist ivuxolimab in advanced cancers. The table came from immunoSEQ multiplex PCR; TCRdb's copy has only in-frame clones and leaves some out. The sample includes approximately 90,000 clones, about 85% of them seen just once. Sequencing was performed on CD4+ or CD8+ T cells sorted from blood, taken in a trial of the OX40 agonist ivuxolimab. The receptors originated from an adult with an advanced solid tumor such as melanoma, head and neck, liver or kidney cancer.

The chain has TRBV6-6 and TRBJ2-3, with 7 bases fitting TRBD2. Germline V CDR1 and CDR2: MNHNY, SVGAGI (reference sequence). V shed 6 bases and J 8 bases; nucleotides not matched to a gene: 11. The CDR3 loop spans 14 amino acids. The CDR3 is CASSQGGRTTTQYF. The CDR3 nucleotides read TGTGCCAGCAGCCAGGGCGGGAGAACAACTACGCAGTATTTT.

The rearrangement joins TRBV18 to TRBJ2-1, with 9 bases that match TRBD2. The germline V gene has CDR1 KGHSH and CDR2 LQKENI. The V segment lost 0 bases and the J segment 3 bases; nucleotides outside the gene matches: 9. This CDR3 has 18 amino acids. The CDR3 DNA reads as TGTGCCAGCTCACCACCGTGGACTAGCGTCGTGGGCTACAATGAGCAGTTCTTC. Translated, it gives CASSPPWTSVVGYNEQFF.

CDR3 protein: CASIPRAEQYF. DNA of the CDR3: TGTGCCAGCATCCCCAGGGCCGAGCAGTACTTC. The chain links TRBV6-5 to TRBJ2-7, with D tentatively TRBD1 (5 bases). Looked up from germline, CDR1 is MNHEY and CDR2 is SVGAGI. Trimming stripped 7 bases from V and 6 bases from J, with 10 bases between. The CDR3 is 11 residues long.

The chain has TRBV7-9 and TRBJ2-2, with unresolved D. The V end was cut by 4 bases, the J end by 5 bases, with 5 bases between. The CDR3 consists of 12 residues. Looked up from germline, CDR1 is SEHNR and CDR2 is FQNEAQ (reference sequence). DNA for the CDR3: TGTGCCAGCAGCTATTTTACCGGGGAGCTGTTTTTT. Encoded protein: CASSYFTGELFF.

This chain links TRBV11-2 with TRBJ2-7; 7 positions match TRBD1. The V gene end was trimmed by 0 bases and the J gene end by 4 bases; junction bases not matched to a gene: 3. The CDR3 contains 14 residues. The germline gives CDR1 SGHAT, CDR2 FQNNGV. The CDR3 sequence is CASSLDRGSYEQYF. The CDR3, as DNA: TGTGCCAGCAGCTTAGACAGGGGGTCATACGAGCAGTACTTC.

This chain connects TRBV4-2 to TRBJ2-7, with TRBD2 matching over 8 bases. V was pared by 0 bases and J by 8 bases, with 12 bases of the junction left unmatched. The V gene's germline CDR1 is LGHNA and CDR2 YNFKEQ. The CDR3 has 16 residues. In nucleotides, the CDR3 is TGTGCCAGCAGCCAAGACACGAGCGGGAGCCTCTATAAGCAGTACTTC. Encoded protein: CASSQDTSGSLYKQYF.

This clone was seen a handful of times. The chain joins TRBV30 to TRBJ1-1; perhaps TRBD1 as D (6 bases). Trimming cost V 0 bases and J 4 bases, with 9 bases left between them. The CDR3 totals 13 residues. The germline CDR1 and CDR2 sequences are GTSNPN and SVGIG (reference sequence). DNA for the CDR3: TGTGCCTGGAGTGTAGGGGGTCTCACTGAAGCTTTCTTT. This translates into CAWSVGGLTEAFF.

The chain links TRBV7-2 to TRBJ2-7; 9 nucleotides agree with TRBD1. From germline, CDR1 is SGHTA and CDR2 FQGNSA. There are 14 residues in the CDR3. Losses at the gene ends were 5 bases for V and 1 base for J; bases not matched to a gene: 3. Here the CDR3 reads CASSVTGGSYEQYF. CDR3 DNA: TGTGCCAGCAGCGTGACAGGGGGTTCCTACGAGCAGTACTTC.

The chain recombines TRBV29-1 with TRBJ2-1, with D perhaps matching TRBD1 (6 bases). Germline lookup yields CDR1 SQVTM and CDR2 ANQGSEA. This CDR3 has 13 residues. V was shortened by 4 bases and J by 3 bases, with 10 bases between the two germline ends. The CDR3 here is CSVVGDNYNEQFF. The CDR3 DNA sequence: TGCAGCGTTGTCGGGGACAACTACAATGAGCAGTTCTTC.

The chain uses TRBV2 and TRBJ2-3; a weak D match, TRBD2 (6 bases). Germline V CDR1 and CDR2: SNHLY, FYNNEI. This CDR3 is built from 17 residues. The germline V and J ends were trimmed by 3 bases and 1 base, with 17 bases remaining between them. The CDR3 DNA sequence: TGTGCCAGCAGTGATACAACTGCGGGGTTTCGCACAGATACGCAGTATTTT. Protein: CASSDTTAGFRTDTQYF.

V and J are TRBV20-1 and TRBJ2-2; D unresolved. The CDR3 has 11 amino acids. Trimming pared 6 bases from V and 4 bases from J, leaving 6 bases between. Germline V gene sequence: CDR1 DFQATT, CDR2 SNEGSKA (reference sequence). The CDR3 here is CSARSTGELFF. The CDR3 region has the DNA TGCAGTGCGCGTTCCACCGGGGAGCTGTTTTTT.

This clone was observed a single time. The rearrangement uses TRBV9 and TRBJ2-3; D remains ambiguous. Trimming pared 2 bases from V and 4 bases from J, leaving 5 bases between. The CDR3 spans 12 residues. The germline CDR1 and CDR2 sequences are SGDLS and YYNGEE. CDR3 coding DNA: TGTGCCAGCAGCGTTTCTGCAGATACGCAGTATTTT. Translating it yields CASSVSADTQYF.

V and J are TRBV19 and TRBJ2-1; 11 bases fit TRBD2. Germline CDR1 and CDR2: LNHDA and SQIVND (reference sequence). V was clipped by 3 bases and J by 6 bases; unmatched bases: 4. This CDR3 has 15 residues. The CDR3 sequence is CASSILAGGGNEQFF. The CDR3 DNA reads TGTGCCAGTAGTATTCTAGCGGGAGGAGGCAATGAGCAGTTCTTC.

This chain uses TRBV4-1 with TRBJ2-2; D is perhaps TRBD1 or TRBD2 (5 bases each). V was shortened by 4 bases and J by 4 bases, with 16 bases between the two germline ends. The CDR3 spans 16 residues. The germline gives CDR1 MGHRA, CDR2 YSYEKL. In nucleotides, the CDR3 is TGCGCCAGCAGCCGAGAGGGACGGGTGGGCACCGGGGAGCTGTTTTTT. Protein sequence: CASSREGRVGTGELFF.

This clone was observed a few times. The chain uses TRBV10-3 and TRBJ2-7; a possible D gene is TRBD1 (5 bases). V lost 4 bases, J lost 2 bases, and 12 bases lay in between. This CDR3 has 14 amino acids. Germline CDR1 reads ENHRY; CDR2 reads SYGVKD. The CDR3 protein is CAISALGRAYEQYF. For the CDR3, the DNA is TGTGCCATCAGTGCTTTGGGGCGAGCCTACGAGCAGTACTTC.

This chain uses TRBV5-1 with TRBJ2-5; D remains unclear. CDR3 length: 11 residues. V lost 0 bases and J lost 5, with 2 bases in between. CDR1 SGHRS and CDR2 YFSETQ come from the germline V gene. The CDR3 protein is CASSLDETQYF. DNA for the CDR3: TGCGCCAGCAGCTTGGATGAGACCCAGTACTTC.

CDR3 DNA sequence: TGTGCCAGCAGTCAGACTAGTTCCTACGAGCAGTACTTC. Amino acid sequence: CASSQTSSYEQYF. V is TRBV27 and J is TRBJ2-7; D perhaps matches TRBD2 (6 bases). Trimming took off 5 bases at V and 1 base at J, with 9 bases between the two ends. Germline V gene lookup returns CDR1 MNHEY and CDR2 SMNVEV (reference sequence). This CDR3 contains 13 residues.